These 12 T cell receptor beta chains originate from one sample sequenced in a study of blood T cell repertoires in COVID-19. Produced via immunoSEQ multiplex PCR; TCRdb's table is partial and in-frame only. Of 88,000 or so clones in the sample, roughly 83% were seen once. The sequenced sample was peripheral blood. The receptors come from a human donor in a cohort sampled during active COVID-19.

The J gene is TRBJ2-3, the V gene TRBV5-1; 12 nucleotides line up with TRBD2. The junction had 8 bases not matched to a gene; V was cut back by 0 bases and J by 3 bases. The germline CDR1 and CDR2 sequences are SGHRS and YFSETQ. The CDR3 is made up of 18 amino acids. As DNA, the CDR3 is TGCGCCAGCAGCTTGGCCGTGCTAGCGGGAGGGGTAACAGATACGCAGTATTTT. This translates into CASSLAVLAGGVTDTQYF.

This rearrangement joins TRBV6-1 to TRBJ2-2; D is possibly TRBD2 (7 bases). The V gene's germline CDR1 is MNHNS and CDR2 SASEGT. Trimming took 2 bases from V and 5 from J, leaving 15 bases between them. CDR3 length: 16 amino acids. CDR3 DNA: TGTGCCAGCAGTGAAAGAGGGGGGGTAGAGACCGGGGAGCTGTTTTTT. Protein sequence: CASSERGGVETGELFF.

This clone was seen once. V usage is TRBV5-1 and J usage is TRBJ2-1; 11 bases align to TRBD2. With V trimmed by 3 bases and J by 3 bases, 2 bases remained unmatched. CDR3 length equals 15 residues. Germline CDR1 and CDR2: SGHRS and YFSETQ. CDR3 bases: TGCGCCAGCAGCTCGGGACTAGCGGACTACAATGAGCAGTTCTTC. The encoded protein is CASSSGLADYNEQFF.

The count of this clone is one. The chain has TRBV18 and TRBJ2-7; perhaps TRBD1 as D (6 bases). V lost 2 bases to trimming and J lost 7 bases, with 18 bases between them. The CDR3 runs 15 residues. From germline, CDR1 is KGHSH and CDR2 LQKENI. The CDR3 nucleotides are TGTGCCAGCTCACCAAAAACCAACAGGGCCGGGGAGCAGTACTTC. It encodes CASSPKTNRAGEQYF.

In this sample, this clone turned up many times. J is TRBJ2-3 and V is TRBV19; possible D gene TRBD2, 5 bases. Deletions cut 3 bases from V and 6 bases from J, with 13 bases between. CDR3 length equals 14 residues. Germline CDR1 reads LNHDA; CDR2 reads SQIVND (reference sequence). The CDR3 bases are TGTGCCAGTAGTATGGTGGCGGGCTTGGATACGCAGTATTTT. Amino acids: CASSMVAGLDTQYF. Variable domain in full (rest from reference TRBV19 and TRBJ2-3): DGGITQSPKYLFRKEGQNVTLSCEQNLNHDAMYWYRQDPGQGLRLIYYSQIVNDFQKGDIAEGYSVSREKKESFPLTVTSAQKNPTAFYLCASSMVAGLDTQYFGPGTRLTVL.

The CDR3 protein is CASSFQWAATNEKLFF. In nucleotides, the CDR3 is TGTGCCAGCAGTTTTCAGTGGGCAGCAACTAATGAAAAACTGTTTTTT. J is TRBJ1-4 and V is TRBV27, with D unclear. CDR3 length: 16 residues. The ends were cut back, 3 bases at V and 0 bases at J, with 11 bases in the middle. Germline assignment: CDR1 MNHEY and CDR2 SMNVEV (reference sequence).

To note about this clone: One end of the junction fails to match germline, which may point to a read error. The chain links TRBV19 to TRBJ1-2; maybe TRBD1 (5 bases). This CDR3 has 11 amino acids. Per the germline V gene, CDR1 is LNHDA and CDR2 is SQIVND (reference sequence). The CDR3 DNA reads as TGTGCCAGTTTCACGGGGGGTTTTCTCGCCTTC. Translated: CASFTGGFLAF.

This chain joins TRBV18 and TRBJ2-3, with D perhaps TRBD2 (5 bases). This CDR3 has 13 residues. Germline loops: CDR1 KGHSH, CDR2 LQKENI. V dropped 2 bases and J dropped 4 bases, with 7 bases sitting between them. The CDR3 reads CASSPGSADTQYF. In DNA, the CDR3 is TGTGCCAGCTCACCAGGGAGCGCAGATACGCAGTATTTT.

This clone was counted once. CDR3 sequence (DNA): TGCGCCAGCAGCTTACAGACGCGTAATGAAAAACTGTTTTTT. Its translation is CASSLQTRNEKLFF. This rearrangement joins TRBV5-1 to TRBJ1-4; D is unclear. Germline-derived CDR1 and CDR2 are SGHRS and YFSETQ. With 2 bases removed from V and 4 bases from J, the gap between germline ends came to 9 bases. The length of the CDR3 is 14 residues.

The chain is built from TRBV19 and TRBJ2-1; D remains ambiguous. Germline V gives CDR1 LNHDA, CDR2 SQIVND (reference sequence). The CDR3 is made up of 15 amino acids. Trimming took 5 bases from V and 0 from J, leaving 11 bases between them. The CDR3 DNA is TGTGCCAGTAGTGCTATGCCAGGCTCCTACAATGAGCAGTTCTTC. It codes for CASSAMPGSYNEQFF.

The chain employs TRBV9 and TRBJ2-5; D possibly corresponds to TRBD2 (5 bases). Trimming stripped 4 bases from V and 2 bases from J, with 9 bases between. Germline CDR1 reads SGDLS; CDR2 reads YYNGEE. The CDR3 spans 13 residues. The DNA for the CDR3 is TGTGCCAGCAGCCAGCGGACGCAAGAGACCCAGTACTTC. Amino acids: CASSQRTQETQYF.

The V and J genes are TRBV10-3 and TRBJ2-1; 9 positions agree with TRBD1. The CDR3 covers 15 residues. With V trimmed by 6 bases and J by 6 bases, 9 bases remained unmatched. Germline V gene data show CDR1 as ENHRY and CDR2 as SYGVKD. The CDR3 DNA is TGTGCCATCAGAGTCACCGGGACAGGGTTCAATGAGCAGTTCTTC. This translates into CAIRVTGTGFNEQFF.